The source of this TCR beta chain is a study of metastatic and nonmetastatic thyroid tumors. As for the study in general: Across peripheral blood and tumor or nodule tissue samples taken from malignant and benign thyroid patients, the repertoires were compared with one another. Notes on the study in general: Across blood and tumor, TCR beta diversity in malignant thyroid tumors was reportedly significantly higher than in benign nodules.

Thyroid surgery took place with no prior treatment in any patient. The CDR3 sequence is 15 residues long. The germline V gene has CDR1 GTSNPN and CDR2 SVGIG (reference sequence). V shed 1 base and J shed 7 bases, with 20 bases lying between them. This clone has at least ten counts. Its cognate antigen is unknown. Methods used by the authors: It was from CDR3 differences across clinicopathological groups that a distant-metastasis classifier for papillary thyroid cancer was built. TCRdb recomputed clones from the PCR reads via MiXCR. Here the V and J calls rest on TCRdb's processing, not on the authors' analysis. The sample includes approximately 90,000 clones, roughly 13% of them seen just once.

This receptor was taken from a female donor with papillary thyroid cancer or a benign thyroid nodule (not recorded which). Some clones in this sample may be carry-over from other donors' samples. The chain recombines TRBV30 with TRBJ2-7; D assignment may be TRBD1 or TRBD2 (5 bases each). The specimen was blood. Here the CDR3 reads CAWSGLGPISWEQYF. The CDR3 nucleotides are TGTGCCTGGAGTGGGCTGGGACCCATCTCGTGGGAGCAGTACTTC.